Here is one T cell receptor beta chain with its context. The antigen is undetermined. These data come from a study of cytomegalovirus exposure and HLA in healthy donors. Findings and limits, study-wide: V- and J-gene trimming in TCR beta was tied to a missense DCLRE1C variant by an analysis performed later. Rare TCR sequences dominated, though some public TCRs recurred in many donors. Later analysis placed DRB1 highest and HLA-C lowest in TCR association rates, which differed by HLA locus.

PCR was performed using 60 Vbeta and 13 Jbeta primers. Assay: immunoSEQ multiplex PCR; the TCRdb copy retains only in-frame clones and omits some. The top ten clones hold around 0.95% of a sample with roughly 120,000 clones, approximately 70% of them seen once. Source material: PBMCs. The TCR sequence derives from a woman in her 30s in good health and CMV-seronegative.

In DNA, the CDR3 is TGTGCCAGCACCCCCTCCTGGGCAGGGGGCGGCAACACTGAAGCTTTCTTT. The encoded protein is CASTPSWAGGGNTEAFF. The rearrangement links TRBV9 to TRBJ1-1; 8 positions agree with TRBD1. The CDR3 is 17 amino acids. V shed 6 bases and J 2 bases; nucleotides not matched to a gene: 15. The germline V gene encodes CDR1 SGDLS and CDR2 YYNGEE.